The 14 T cell receptor beta chains reported below all come from one sample, sequenced in a study of T-cell memory formation after mild COVID-19. Via MiXCR, TCRdb re-called the 5' RACE reads, giving one row per CDR3 protein. The data contain under 250,000 distinct CDR3 sequences, less than 20% of them singletons. What was sequenced was PBMCs or a T cell subset sorted from them (not recorded which). These receptors all come from an adult woman who had mild COVID-19 (a few samples of this study predate the infection). Cell type and time point are not known.

This clonotype was counted a few times. The chain carries TRBV12-3 or TRBV12-4 and TRBJ1-5; D is unresolved. The V and J ends lost 3 bases and 0 bases respectively, with 3 bases between them. This CDR3 is built from 13 residues. The CDR3 loop reads CASSFYSNQPQHF. The CDR3 nucleotides read TGTGCCAGCAGTTTTTATAGCAATCAGCCCCAGCATTTT.

The table lists this clonotype with a few counts. The DNA of the CDR3 is TGCAGCGTGACCCGCTGGAAGGGAGGGATCTACAATGAGCAGTTCTTC. Its protein product is CSVTRWKGGIYNEQFF. V usage is TRBV29-1 and J usage is TRBJ2-1, with 7 bases aligning to TRBD2. J gave up 3 bases and V 6 bases, and 14 bases lay outside the gene matches. CDR1 and CDR2 from the germline V gene are SQVTM and ANQGSEA. This CDR3 contains 16 residues.

This clonotype was recorded at least ten times. The chain joins TRBV19 to TRBJ2-1, with TRBD2 matching over 9 bases. The CDR3 is made up of 15 amino acids. From germline, CDR1 is LNHDA and CDR2 SQIVND (reference sequence). Trimming took 6 bases from V and 4 from J; bases not matched to a gene: 7. CDR3 sequence reads: CASRSGGRGYNEQFF. CDR3 DNA: TGTGCCAGTAGGTCTGGCGGGAGGGGTTACAATGAGCAGTTCTTC.

There are a few counts of this clonotype. The chain combines TRBV5-6 with TRBJ2-7, with D possibly TRBD2 on 5 matching bases. The CDR3 contains 14 residues. Per the germline V gene, CDR1 is SGHDT and CDR2 is YYEEEE. The V end was cut by 4 bases, the J end by 2 bases, with 13 bases between. CDR3 nucleotides: TGTGCCAGCAGCCCCCGGACTCAGGCCTACGAGCAGTACTTC. Protein: CASSPRTQAYEQYF.

V is TRBV3-1 and J is TRBJ2-7; 9 nucleotides align to TRBD2. In germline, CDR1 is LGHDT, CDR2 YNNKEL (reference sequence). This CDR3 comprises 15 residues. V trimming: 3 bases; J trimming: 1 base; junction bases outside the gene matches: 4. The CDR3 region is CASSHRTSASYEQYF. CDR3 in DNA: TGTGCCAGCAGCCATAGGACTAGCGCTTCCTACGAGCAGTACTTC.

V is TRBV6-6 and J is TRBJ2-3, with TRBD2 matching over 7 bases. This CDR3 comprises 14 residues. Per the germline V gene, CDR1 is MNHNY and CDR2 is SVGAGI (reference sequence). V shed 6 bases and J 4 bases; nucleotides not matched to a gene: 7. CDR3 in amino acids: CASRGGIQPDTQYF. For the CDR3, the DNA is TGTGCCAGCAGGGGGGGGATCCAACCAGATACGCAGTATTTT.

The gene calls are TRBV11-2 and TRBJ2-3; 8 bases agree with TRBD2. The CDR3 has 17 residues. Unmatched junction bases numbered 14, after V lost 4 bases and J lost 5 bases. Germline CDR1 and CDR2: SGHAT and FQNNGV. The CDR3 coding sequence is TGTGCCAGCAGCTACAGTGCATATTCGGCGGGGGGAGATACGCAGTATTTT. It specifies CASSYSAYSAGGDTQYF.

This clonotype was counted only a few times. The chain couples TRBV3-1 to TRBJ1-6; D is undetermined. The germline V gene encodes CDR1 LGHDT and CDR2 YNNKEL (reference sequence). This CDR3 has 15 residues. Trimming pared 5 bases from V and 10 bases from J, leaving 18 bases between. CDR3 nucleotide sequence: TGTGCCAGCAGCTCCATCGTGGAAAGTGGGTCACCCCTCCACTTT. As protein: CASSSIVESGSPLHF.

The genes are TRBV27 and TRBJ1-2, with 8 bases aligning to TRBD1. Germline CDR1 is MNHEY and CDR2 is SMNVEV (reference sequence). The length of the CDR3 is 15 residues. The trim removed 5 bases at V and 6 bases at J, leaving 11 bases unmatched. The CDR3 region is CASSPPGQVFDGYTF. The CDR3 DNA follows: TGTGCCAGCAGTCCCCCGGGACAGGTGTTTGATGGCTACACCTTC.

The J gene is TRBJ2-3, the V gene TRBV4-2; D is ambiguous. Germline values: CDR1 LGHNA, CDR2 YNFKEQ. The V and J ends lost 4 bases and 1 base respectively, with 12 bases between them. The CDR3 is made up of 15 amino acids. CDR3 bases: TGTGCCAGCAGCCCTTCTCGGGTTGGCACAGATACGCAGTATTTT. Protein: CASSPSRVGTDTQYF.

Written as DNA, the CDR3 is TGTGCCAGCAGCCGAAGGAGGACAGGCTTCGGCTACACCTTC. It specifies CASSRRRTGFGYTF. This chain links TRBV7-2 with TRBJ1-2; 7 positions match TRBD1. V trimming: 5 bases; J trimming: 8 bases; junction bases outside the gene matches: 11. The CDR3 length is 14 residues. Germline CDR1 reads SGHTA; CDR2 reads FQGNSA.

This clonotype was counted only a few times. The V gene is TRBV6-5, the J gene TRBJ2-3, with 9 nucleotides matching TRBD1. The germline V gene has CDR1 MNHEY and CDR2 SVGAGI. The CDR3 covers 14 residues. With V trimmed by 5 bases and J by 4 bases, 4 bases remained unmatched. DNA for the CDR3: TGTGCCAGCAGTCTTACAGGGGGCCCAGATACGCAGTATTTT. It is translated as CASSLTGGPDTQYF.

The chain combines TRBV25-1 with TRBJ1-6, with D possibly TRBD1 on 5 matching bases. Germline CDR1 reads MGHDK; CDR2 reads SYGVNS. V was shortened by 2 bases and J by 3 bases, with 5 bases between the two germline ends. The CDR3 length is 14 residues. CDR3 amino acids: CASSETGYNSPLHF. The CDR3 bases are TGTGCCAGCAGTGAAACAGGCTATAATTCACCCCTCCACTTT.

This clonotype has a handful of counts. The chain has TRBV11-1 and TRBJ2-1; the match to TRBD2 covers 14 bases. Germline values: CDR1 SGHAT, CDR2 FQDESV (reference sequence). V trimming: 8 bases; J trimming: 10 bases; junction bases outside the gene matches: 10. The CDR3 is made up of 15 amino acids. The CDR3 DNA sequence: TGTGCCAGCTCCCCGGGACTAGCGGGAGAAGGGGAGCAGTTCTTC. This gives the protein CASSPGLAGEGEQFF.